This entry features one TCR beta chain sequence. The investigators made TCR beta cDNA from about 500 ng total RNA, using a constant-region primer. What produced the TCR beta libraries was three nested multiplex PCR rounds using slightly modified ARM-PCR. PCR rounds one and two used TRBV1-TRBV30 forward primers with a C-beta reverse primer for 10 cycles each. TCRdb re-derived calls from the multiplex PCR reads in MiXCR, one entry per CDR3 protein. The repertoire consists of about 84,000 distinct CDR3 sequences, with 72% occurring once and the leading ten covering less than 20%. The CDR3 runs to 13 residues. Germline-derived CDR1 and CDR2 are MNHNS and SASEGT. The germline V and J ends were trimmed by 4 bases and 8 bases, with 12 bases remaining between them. The entry originates in a study of tumor-infiltrating lymphocytes in primary liver carcinoma. Co-extracted RNA and DNA came from roughly 20-30 mg of unsorted bulk tissue.

The rearrangement links TRBV6-1 to TRBJ2-1; perhaps TRBD2 as D (5 bases). Material for sequencing was liver tumor tissue from sampling region 1. The sample's subset: tumor region T1, superior pole. The sequence derives from a man aged 40-50 years with primary liver carcinoma and hepatitis B virus infection. The CDR3 DNA reads as TGTGCCAGCAGTGCCACAGAGGAGGATGAGCAGTTCTTC. Protein: CASSATEEDEQFF.